Following are 17 T cell receptor beta chains from one sample sequenced in a study of T-cell reconstitution after alpha-beta-depleted transplantation in children. Molecular barcoding with unique molecular identifiers was used for the TCRbeta library. Via MiXCR, TCRdb re-called the PCR reads, giving one row per CDR3 protein. Among some 550,000 distinct CDR3 sequences listed, approximately 16% were seen once. This material consisted of PBMCs from the stem cell graft donor, taken from the stem cell graft. Source of these receptors: a human donor who donated a stem cell graft to a child with acute lymphoblastic leukemia.

The rearrangement joins TRBV20-1 to TRBJ2-1; the match to TRBD2 covers 8 bases. From germline, CDR1 is DFQATT and CDR2 SNEGSKA (reference sequence). This CDR3 has 15 amino acids. J lost 7 bases, V lost 6 bases, and 14 bases had no gene match. The CDR3 here is CSALTLGLAGNEQFF. CDR3 nucleotide sequence: TGCAGTGCCCTTACCCTAGGACTAGCTGGAAATGAGCAGTTCTTC.

V gene TRBV11-2 combines with J gene TRBJ2-7; 12 positions match TRBD2. V was clipped by 5 bases and J by 1 base; unmatched bases: 6. From germline, CDR1 is SGHAT and CDR2 FQNNGV. This CDR3 is 16 amino acids long. This chain's CDR3 is CASSTPTSGRSYEQYF. As DNA, the CDR3 is TGTGCCAGCAGCACCCCAACTAGCGGGAGGTCCTACGAGCAGTACTTC.

This clonotype has just a few counts. V usage is TRBV3-1 and J usage is TRBJ1-2; D remains unclear. CDR1 LGHDT and CDR2 YNNKEL come from the germline V gene (reference sequence). The ends were cut back, 4 bases at V and 2 bases at J, with 8 bases in the middle. The CDR3 has 13 residues. Here the CDR3 reads CASSRVRNYGYTF. CDR3 DNA: TGTGCCAGCAGCCGAGTCCGGAACTATGGCTACACCTTC.

The chain has TRBV20-1 and TRBJ2-5; 9 positions agree with TRBD2. CDR1 DFQATT and CDR2 SNEGSKA come from the germline V gene (reference sequence). The CDR3 sequence is 12 residues long. The V and J ends lost 7 bases and 3 bases, in that order; junction bases with no gene match: 3. The CDR3 DNA reads TGCAGTGTACTAGCGGGTGAAGAGACCCAGTACTTC. This codes for CSVLAGEETQYF.

This clonotype showed up just a few times. The CDR3 nucleotides are TGTGCCAGCAGTCAGGACAGGGAGAATCAGCCCCAGCATTTT. Translating gives CASSQDRENQPQHF. This chain joins TRBV12-3 or TRBV12-4 and TRBJ1-5, with 8 bases aligning to TRBD1. The CDR3 is 14 amino acids. V lost 5 bases to trimming and J lost 4 bases; unmatched junction nucleotides: 4.

In its sample, this clonotype was seen a few times. The CDR3 bases are TGTGCCAGCAGCTACGGCGCCTCCGCTTACGAGCAGTACTTC. Protein: CASSYGASAYEQYF. The gene calls are TRBV11-2 and TRBJ2-7; D remains unclear. V gave up 4 bases and J gave up 4 bases, with 14 bases separating them. The CDR3 is 14 amino acids. In germline, CDR1 is SGHAT, CDR2 FQNNGV.

The rearrangement joins TRBV6-5 to TRBJ2-7, with D uncertain. Looked up from germline, CDR1 is MNHEY and CDR2 is SVGAGI. The CDR3 spans 14 residues. V shed 4 bases and J shed 2 bases, with 12 bases lying between them. The CDR3 DNA sequence: TGTGCCAGCAGTTTTACCAGCCCTGCCTACGAGCAGTACTTC. Residues: CASSFTSPAYEQYF.

CDR3 sequence: CASSLWLAVNTGELFF. The CDR3 DNA reads TGTGCCAGCAGCTTATGGCTAGCGGTGAACACCGGGGAGCTGTTTTTT. V usage is TRBV7-8 and J usage is TRBJ2-2; 7 positions agree with TRBD2. J was trimmed by 1 base and V by 2 bases; bases with no gene match: 4. The germline gives CDR1 SGHVS, CDR2 FQNEAQ. The CDR3 consists of 16 residues. The full variable domain, completed using reference TRBV7-8 and TRBJ2-2, is GAGVSQSPRYKVAKRGQDVALRCDPISGHVSLFWYQQALGQGPEFLTYFQNEAQLDKSGLPSDRFFAERPEGSVSTLKIQRTQQEDSAVYLCASSLWLAVNTGELFFGEGSRLTVL.

This clonotype was detected only a few times. The DNA for the CDR3 is TGTGCCAGCAGTTCCGCCACCGGGACGGCGACATATTATGGCTACACCTTC. Translation: CASSSATGTATYYGYTF. This chain connects TRBV12-3 or TRBV12-4 to TRBJ1-2; weak D call: TRBD1 (5 bases). CDR3 length: 17 residues. The V end was cut by 4 bases, the J end by 5 bases, with 23 bases between.

About this clonotype itself: Its ends do not fully match the called genes, so a read error is possible. CDR3 DNA: TGCGCCAGCAGCCAAGTTGCAGGGCCCTCCGAGCAGCACTTC. Translation: CASSQVAGPSEQHF. The rearrangement uses TRBV4-1 and TRBJ2-7, with a weak D call TRBD1 (5 bases). Per germline, CDR1 MGHRA and CDR2 YSYEKL. This CDR3 has 14 amino acids.

This clonotype has only a few counts. This chain links TRBV9 with TRBJ2-7, with 11 bases that match TRBD1. Trimming at V came to 0 bases and at J to 4 bases, leaving 3 bases not matched to a gene. CDR3 size: 15 residues. Looked up from germline, CDR1 is SGDLS and CDR2 is YYNGEE. The CDR3 sequence is CASSVGGTGGYEQYF. In nucleotides, the CDR3 is TGTGCCAGCAGCGTAGGGGGGACAGGGGGTTACGAGCAGTACTTC.

The rearrangement joins TRBV5-1 to TRBJ2-5; maybe TRBD1 (6 bases). The V gene's germline CDR1 is SGHRS and CDR2 YFSETQ. V lost 3 bases and J lost 2, with 11 bases in between. The CDR3 has 14 residues. The CDR3 reads CASSWAGQQETQYF. CDR3 DNA sequence: TGCGCCAGCAGCTGGGCCGGACAGCAAGAGACCCAGTACTTC.

This sequence joins TRBV29-1 and TRBJ2-1; 10 positions agree with TRBD2. This CDR3 spans 15 amino acids. The germline V gene encodes CDR1 SQVTM and CDR2 ANQGSEA. Germline trimming cut 4 bases from V and 0 bases from J; bases unmatched to any gene: 3. The CDR3 nucleotides are TGCAGCGTTGTACCTAGCGGGAGCTCCTACAATGAGCAGTTCTTC. This translates into CSVVPSGSSYNEQFF.

The CDR3 sequence: CASSRGASGGYNEQFF. In DNA, the CDR3 is TGCGCCAGCAGCCGGGGGGCTAGCGGGGGCTACAATGAGCAGTTCTTC. The rearrangement uses TRBV5-1 and TRBJ2-1; the match to TRBD2 covers 10 bases. The J segment lost 3 bases and the V segment lost 4 bases, leaving 7 bases of the junction unmatched. Germline CDR1 reads SGHRS; CDR2 reads YFSETQ. This CDR3 contains 16 residues.

This clonotype turned up a few times. This chain joins TRBV10-2 and TRBJ1-5, with D possibly being TRBD1 (6 bases). The germline CDR1 and CDR2 sequences are WSHSY and SAAADI. The CDR3 runs 16 residues. The V and J ends lost 5 bases and 0 bases respectively, with 14 bases between them. The CDR3 sequence is CASSPTGPYSNQPQHF. CDR3 DNA: TGCGCCAGCAGTCCTACAGGGCCCTATAGCAATCAGCCCCAGCATTTT.

This clonotype was observed a few times. The rearrangement links TRBV12-3 or TRBV12-4 to TRBJ2-4; 12 nucleotides match TRBD2. This CDR3 has 17 amino acids. J gave up 0 bases and V 6 bases, and 6 bases lay outside the gene matches. CDR3: CASRTSGSPIAKNIQYF. The CDR3 DNA reads as TGTGCCAGCAGGACTAGCGGGAGCCCAATAGCCAAAAACATTCAGTACTTC.

The chain is built from TRBV4-1 and TRBJ2-3; no clear D gene. The CDR3 consists of 13 residues. Trimming took off 1 base at V and 14 bases at J, with 16 bases between the two ends. Per the germline V gene, CDR1 is MGHRA and CDR2 is YSYEKL. DNA for the CDR3: TGCGCCAGCAGCCAAGTTGTCGGTCTTCGCCCGTATTTT. The encoded protein is CASSQVVGLRPYF.